This TCR beta chain was retrieved from a study of T cells in Graves' hyperthyroidism and ophthalmopathy. Using RNA transcripts as the source, TCR beta CDR3 regions were amplified. The study used the HTBI primer set for a first-round RT-PCR of the TCR CDR3. TCRdb fed the multiplex PCR reads into MiXCR, producing one record per CDR3 protein. In the table there are approximately 380,000 distinct CDR3 sequences, approximately 17% of which are singletons. Germline V lookup: CDR1 DFQATT, CDR2 SNEGSKA (reference sequence). V trimming: 0 bases; J trimming: 4 bases; junction bases outside the gene matches: 3. This CDR3 contains 13 residues.

The sequence derives from a man younger than 30 with Graves' ophthalmopathy. This chain uses TRBV20-1 with TRBJ2-7; 7 bases agree with TRBD1. The sample was blood. The CDR3: CSAREGGAYEQYF. The DNA of the CDR3 is TGCAGTGCTAGAGAAGGGGGCGCTTACGAGCAGTACTTC.